This T cell receptor (beta chain) was retrieved from a study of blood T cell repertoires in COVID-19 (dated by TCRdb to about 2020). Describing the broader study: Samples covering the acute and convalescent phases of COVID-19 were provided by collaborators in the United States, Italy and Spain. The repertoires were released in a freely available public database meant as a resource for research on the immune response to SARS-CoV-2. The samples were drawn from two sources: the first 160 participants of the ongoing ImmuneRACE study, and approximately 1,300 subjects contributed by 6 global collaborators. Nearly every sample came with metadata listing a de-identified subject ID, COVID-19 status, age in years and sex. Where available, HLA class I and class II types were obtained from metadata supplied by the sample provider rather than from assay-based typing. The material from the prospective study consisted of cDNA or gDNA derived from T cells, B-cell-depleted T cells, or PBMCs. The dataset comprised deeply sampled blood TCRbeta repertoires from subjects exposed to, actively infected with, or recovered from COVID-19. What the research found in general, with its limitations: How much clinical and demographic metadata was included differed by source and by participant, and the metadata was provided uncurated.

The immunoSEQ Assay, a bias-controlled multiplex PCR, was used to amplify TCRbeta CDR3 regions from genomic DNA. The paper's processing steps were these. The number of nucleated cells in each sample was estimated from the amplification of reference gene primers within the assay. To quantify the absolute abundance of each unique TCRbeta CDR3 rearrangement, sequence reads were collapsed and filtered. For each sample, productive Simpson clonality was calculated as the square root of Simpson's diversity index across productive rearrangements. The source is immuneACCESS, and TCRdb retained only in-frame sequences with V and J called. Part of the clones is not carried over; for the studies checked, unresolved V genes explain less than half of this, and the remainder is unexplained. The DNA gave D and trimming, while V, J and clone size come from that table. In this sample the table shows about 410,000 clones, around 92% of which occur a single time. Of the sample, 1.5% to 2% is held by the ten largest clones.

Participants in the prospective study were aged 18 to 89 years, lived in some 24 United States geographic areas, and enrolled through a virtual design. To assign participants to cohorts, the prospective study relied on clinical history that participants themselves reported in a screening survey and a study questionnaire. For ImmuneRACE Cohort 3, a participant was defined as recovered based on two consecutive negative NP/OP PCR tests, clearance by a healthcare professional, or resolution of symptoms. In the prospective study, whole blood, serum and a nasopharyngeal or oropharyngeal swab were collected from each participant by mobile phlebotomists. Participants in the prospective study had the option to provide additional blood draws and questionnaires over a roughly 2-month period. Before DNA extraction, prospective study blood samples were shipped either frozen or at room temperature. On this clone: It has no known antigen specificity. Qualities for individual bases were not recorded, and no much larger clone is one base off.

V was cut back by 2 bases and J by 5 bases, leaving a gap of 18 bases between them. Taken from cysteine to phenylalanine, the CDR3 has 16 residues. This entry keeps only the CDR3 DNA: 48 bases, framed from base 1. CDR1 MGHRA and CDR2 YSYEKL were looked up in the germline V gene. In this chain, TRBV4-1 is recombined with TRBJ2-5, with a weak D call of TRBD2 (6 bases match). This TCR derives from a woman aged 30 to 39 who had recovered from COVID-19. Sequenced input: PBMCs or T cells enriched from blood (not recorded which). DNA sequence: TGCGCCAGCAGCCAATTGGGTGGGCTAGCGCAGGAGACCCAGTACTTC. Its translation is CASSQLGGLAQETQYF.